Below are 3 T cell receptor beta chains sequenced from a single sample in a study of early T cells in non-severe SARS-CoV-2 infection (dated by TCRdb to the early 2020s). Libraries were constructed by 5' RACE. For sequencing, a NextSeq 500 was employed. TCRdb applied fastp at Q25 and MiXCR to the public reads, then kept only in-frame beta chains. Each entry is one CDR3 protein sequence, shown with its most common DNA and genes. For this sample the table gives around 70,000 distinct CDR3 sequences, of which approximately 10% were detected only once. 3.2% of the sample is taken by the ten largest. The specimen sequenced was whole blood. Receptors originate from an adult who was a healthcare worker with PCR-confirmed SARS-CoV-2 infection or an uninfected control (not recorded which).

This clonotype was detected a few times. The V call is TRBV27, the J call TRBJ1-6, with 8 bases matching TRBD1. Trimming cost V 5 bases and J 9 bases; bases outside gene matches: 15. The CDR3 sequence is 17 residues long. Germline V lookup: CDR1 MNHEY, CDR2 SMNVEV (reference sequence). CDR3 in amino acids: CASSLRTGTAYGSPLHF. CDR3 coding DNA: TGTGCCAGCAGTCTCAGGACAGGGACAGCATACGGTTCACCCCTCCACTTT.

V usage is TRBV9 and J usage is TRBJ2-7; 8 nucleotides align to TRBD2. J gave up 2 bases and V 2 bases, and 9 bases lay outside the gene matches. This CDR3 comprises 16 residues. Germline V CDR1 and CDR2: SGDLS, YYNGEE. The chain's CDR3 is CASSVIPTSAAYEQYF. In nucleotides, the CDR3 is TGTGCCAGCAGCGTTATCCCGACTAGCGCGGCCTACGAGCAGTACTTC.

This clonotype was seen more than once but under ten times. The chain couples TRBV20-1 to TRBJ2-7; 9 bases line up with TRBD1. Looked up from germline, CDR1 is DFQATT and CDR2 is SNEGSKA (reference sequence). J was trimmed by 5 bases and V by 6 bases; bases with no gene match: 5. The CDR3 loop spans 12 amino acids. The CDR3 here is CSAPGQGHEQYF. CDR3 coding DNA: TGCAGTGCACCGGGACAGGGCCACGAGCAGTACTTC.